This section outlines one T cell receptor beta chain sequence together with its context. Its antigen is unknown. One base away there is no much larger clone; base qualities are not given. Using the deep immunoSEQ assay, TCR CDR3 regions were amplified from genomic DNA by multiplex PCR. For each cell subset, the extracted genomic DNA was distributed evenly across all wells of several immunoSEQ 96-well plates, and each plate served as one replicate. For sorted subsets, approximately 0.2 ug of genomic DNA, equivalent to around 30,000 T cell genomes, went into each replicate PCR. The purified libraries were quantified using a Qubit 3.0 fluorometer, sized with a Bioanalyzer 2100, and then quantified again using the KAPA Library Quantification kit. A separate single-read 150-cycle Illumina NextSeq 550 flow cell was used to sequence each immunoSEQ 96-well plate. Per the source publication's procedure: Because the immunoSEQ output held only junctional sequences and lacked quality scores, the filtering could not match the filtering applied to full-length reads. To assign V/J genes and CDR3, sequences were annotated against IMGT germline references using PyIR, a Python wrapper for IgBLAST v1.9. Reads were filtered out if the reads had weak V/J assignments (E-value above 1e-6), no CDR3, stop codons, out-of-frame junctions, or ambiguous translated residues. A V3J clonotype was defined by an identical inferred V gene, J gene, and CDR3 amino acid sequence. Percentage overlap between repertoires was calculated by dividing the number of shared unique clonotypes by the size of the smaller repertoire. RTK rarefaction, the Chao1 estimator, and Recon v2.1 estimates of unobserved clonotypes were used to assess repertoire richness. For all TCRbeta clonotypes obtained by the gDNA method from a handful of donors, generation probabilities were computed with OLGA. This immuneACCESS table, as held by TCRdb, lists in-frame sequences with V and J called but not all clones. Of the missing ones, under half trace to an unresolved V gene in checked studies; the others have no known cause. Clonal size and the V and J genes are those of that table, whereas D and trimming came from the DNA. The sample table shows about 980,000 clones, and over 60% are seen once. Over 1.3% of the sample comes from the top ten.

These data come from a study of shared clonotypes between healthy human individuals (dated by TCRdb to 2020 to 2022). A note on the overall study: The cohort included three men and two women between 18 and 49 years of age. To increase sequencing depth and limit assay-specific biases, TCR repertoire library preparation and sequencing were carried out by different laboratories using diverse techniques. To estimate repertoire size and how much clonotype sharing occurs between individuals, the study deeply sequenced the blood TCR repertoires of several healthy adults. For each donor, three plates each were used for CD4 naive and CD4 memory, two plates were used for CD8 naive, and one plate was used for CD8 memory. Between about 0.85 and 8.9 billion PBMCs per donor were obtained by leukapheresis. The research as a whole found: Compared with non-shared clonotypes, the clonotypes found in all four sorted-subset donors had higher generation probabilities. Across a handful of donors, about 5% of naive CD4, around 3.3% of naive CD8, around 2.1% of memory CD4, and about 0.4% of memory CD8 clonotypes were shared. Sampling was restricted to blood, and TCR repertoires in tissues likely differ from the TCR repertoires found in blood. Incomplete sequencing was indicated by rarefaction of sorted-subset datasets, despite the large sequencing depth. The small number of donors limited the genetic and exposure-history diversity represented. Based on pairwise subsampling, the degree of clonotype sharing among donors was expected to be affected by sequencing depth. Naive subsets generally had larger estimated clonotype richness than memory subsets did.

In the germline V gene, CDR1 corresponds to SGDLS and CDR2 to YYNGEE. Trimming takes 0 bases off V and 4 bases off J; junction bases not matched to a gene: 3. The CDR3 runs 14 residues from the cysteine to the phenylalanine. CDR3 DNA only is kept here, 42 bases in frame from base 1. Donors were healthy HIV-negative adults with no recently reported acute infections or vaccinations. Only Caucasian adults living in Nashville, Tennessee, USA were represented among the donors. Magnetic negative selection was used to enrich CD4+ T cells, after which naive cells were positively selected on CD45RA and the negative fraction became the memory subset. After blood collection by leukapheresis, PBMCs were isolated using Ficoll-Histopaque density gradient centrifugation and then cryopreserved in the vapor phase of liquid nitrogen. Analytical flow cytometry was used to check the purity and quantity of every magnetically sorted T cell population. Genomic DNA was isolated from each sorted fraction and quantified by UV absorbance on a Nanodrop 2000c.

The rearranged chain carries TRBV9 and TRBJ2-5, with TRBD2 matching 7 junction bases. The specimen sequenced was memory CD4+ T cells sorted from blood. In the paper's terms, the cell subset or site label means: CD45RA-negative fraction. This receptor was obtained from a man between 18 and 29 years old in good health. The sequence in DNA is TGTGCCAGCAGCGTAGTCGGGGAGGGAGAGACCCAGTACTTC. It codes for CASSVVGEGETQYF.